This is a list of T cell receptor beta chains from one sample in a study of Tregs in tolerant kidney transplant recipients. Data came from immunoSEQ multiplex PCR; TCRdb stores just in-frame clones and leaves some out. Of roughly 250,000 clones listed, roughly four fifths were seen once; the top ten hold around 0.6%. Material for sequencing was CD4+ T cells from blood. These receptors originate from a human donor in good health. The CDR3 runs from the conserved cysteine through the conserved F or W. The D gene is left open where the match is weak.

>TRBJ1-3|TRBV5-1|TRBD1
CASSLVSGGTMGNTIYF
>TRBJ2-7|TRBV2|TRBD2
CASGASGLHEQYF
>TRBJ2-5|TRBV7-9|TRBD1
CASPIDPGTGLETQYF
>TRBJ2-4|TRBV19|TRBD2
CASSQPTSAGGNIQYF
>TRBJ2-1|TRBV14|TRBD1
CASSQLPGQGVNNEQFF
>TRBJ2-1|TRBV25-1|TRBD2
CASSEGSGRTYNEQFF
>TRBJ1-2|TRBV7-8|.
CASSRTRDGYTF
>TRBJ2-6|TRBV18|TRBD2
CASSPRGLAANPSGANVLTF
>TRBJ2-5|TRBV7-2|.
CASSFEGRGVSLRQTQYF
>TRBJ1-1|TRBV6-6|TRBD1
CASRHQRTGLNTEAFF
>TRBJ2-3|TRBV5-1|.
CASSSFMKSVTDTQYF
>TRBJ2-1|TRBV19|TRBD2
CASSPLTSGVTYNEQFF
>TRBJ2-6|TRBV4-1|TRBD1
CASRFGQAHSGANVLTF
>TRBJ2-1|TRBV5-1|.
CASSLASEGREQFF
>TRBJ2-5|TRBV11-2|.
CASSGGLQETQYF
>TRBJ2-5|TRBV7-9|.
CASSLPRTPGEETQYF
>TRBJ2-5|TRBV5-4|.
CASSRAPVETQYF
>TRBJ2-1|TRBV4-2|.
CASGGASSYNEQFF
>TRBJ2-6|TRBV11-2|.
CASSRTGTGANVLTF
>TRBJ1-4|TRBV10-1|TRBD1
CASSRDRGEKLFF
>TRBJ2-1|TRBV7-9|.
CASSFMAGAIYNEQFF
>TRBJ2-7|TRBV19|.
CASSIGAGSPSSYEQYF
>TRBJ1-3|TRBV5-1|.
CASSVQGRSSGNTIYF
>TRBJ1-5|TRBV19|TRBD1
CATQGGGGAQPQHF
>TRBJ2-7|TRBV6-6|TRBD2
CASRDSGISYEQYF